The next 21 T cell receptor beta chains were all read from a single sample in a study of T cells in Graves' hyperthyroidism and ophthalmopathy (dated by TCRdb to the late 2010s). The method was multiplex PCR. The sample was run on an Illumina HiSeq 2000. The TCR beta CDR3 regions were amplified from the RNA transcripts. The first round of RT-PCR for the TCR CDR3 was performed with the HTBI primer set and the Qiagen OneStep RT-PCR kit. The raw public reads went through TCRdb reprocessing: fastp at Q25, MiXCR clone calling, in-frame beta chains kept. Each CDR3 protein appears once, grouped with its most common genes and DNA. The table for this sample lists a few hundred thousand distinct CDR3 sequences; approximately 20% of them were counted only once. Roughly two fifths of the sample goes to the ten largest clones. The sequencing sample was made of blood. The receptors stem from a man aged 35 to 55 with Graves' hyperthyroidism.

This clonotype was seen repeatedly, ten times or more. The rearrangement uses TRBV7-3 and TRBJ2-1; D might be TRBD1 or TRBD2, each matching 6 bases. V was clipped by 5 bases and J by 7 bases, with 18 bases between them. Germline-derived CDR1 and CDR2 are SGHTA and FQGTGA. This CDR3 is 15 amino acids long. The CDR3 bases are TGTGCCAGCAGCCGCAGCTGGGGGGCCCTTAATGAGCAGTTCTTC. Translating gives CASSRSWGALNEQFF.

This clonotype was seen many times. The gene calls are TRBV27 and TRBJ2-7; 7 bases align to TRBD2. The germline gives CDR1 MNHEY, CDR2 SMNVEV (reference sequence). The CDR3 loop spans 15 amino acids. Unmatched junction bases numbered 8, after V lost 6 bases and J lost 0 bases. In DNA form, the CDR3 reads TGTGCCAGCAGCGCCCCCCGCGGGGGCTCCTACGAGCAGTACTTC. Translating it yields CASSAPRGGSYEQYF.

This clonotype has just a few counts. This chain uses TRBV3-1 with TRBJ2-6; D is ambiguous. The length of the CDR3 is 13 residues. Trimming pared 0 bases from V and 5 bases from J, leaving 2 bases between. The germline V gene has CDR1 LGHDT and CDR2 YNNKEL (reference sequence). For the CDR3, the DNA is TGTGCCAGCAGCCAAGAAAGGGCCAACGTCCTGACTTTC. Residues: CASSQERANVLTF.

This clonotype was detected a few times. The chain is built from TRBV6-1 and TRBJ1-6, with 7 bases lining up with TRBD1. The CDR3 consists of 15 residues. The trim removed 4 bases at V and 7 bases at J, leaving 7 bases unmatched. The germline gives CDR1 MNHNS, CDR2 SASEGT. CDR3 DNA sequence: TGTGCCAGCAGTGCACAGGGGAAGGGAAATTCACCCCTCCACTTT. It encodes CASSAQGKGNSPLHF.

This clonotype was recorded a few times. The chain uses TRBV6-5 and TRBJ1-6, with D perhaps TRBD1 (5 bases). This CDR3 has 16 amino acids. The V end lost 2 bases, the J end lost 9 bases, and 17 bases lay between the germline ends. Germline CDR1 and CDR2: MNHEY and SVGAGI. CDR3 sequence reads: CASSYPTQGSSSPLHF. The DNA for the CDR3 is TGTGCCAGCAGTTACCCCACCCAGGGCTCCTCTTCACCCCTCCACTTT.

The CDR3 spells CASSQGQGRDTQYF. The CDR3 nucleotides are TGTGCCAGCAGTCAGGGACAGGGGAGAGATACGCAGTATTTT. J is TRBJ2-3 and V is TRBV6-1; 10 nucleotides agree with TRBD1. Germline trimming cut 5 bases from V and 5 bases from J; bases unmatched to any gene: 4. The CDR3 length is 14 residues. Germline V CDR1 and CDR2: MNHNS, SASEGT.

This clonotype was picked up many times. The V and J genes are TRBV7-2 and TRBJ2-1, with TRBD1 identical over 9 bases. Germline values: CDR1 SGHTA, CDR2 FQGNSA. After removal of 1 base from V and 6 bases from J, the junction contained 4 bases not matched to a gene. The CDR3 is 15 amino acids. CDR3 DNA sequence: TGTGCCAGCAGCTTAGACGGACAGGGGTTCAATGAGCAGTTCTTC. Translation: CASSLDGQGFNEQFF.

This clonotype was detected many times. The chain employs TRBV5-1 and TRBJ1-1; 10 positions agree with TRBD1. Unmatched junction bases numbered 15, after V lost 0 bases and J lost 10 bases. This CDR3 is 17 amino acids long. CDR1 and CDR2 from the germline V gene are SGHRS and YFSETQ. CDR3 sequence reads: CASSLATGGYGFGGAFF. In DNA form, the CDR3 reads TGCGCCAGCAGCTTGGCGACAGGGGGCTATGGTTTCGGCGGAGCTTTCTTT.

The chain couples TRBV3-1 to TRBJ1-1; TRBD1 aligns across 7 bases. Germline CDR1 LGHDT, CDR2 YNNKEL (reference sequence). The junction had 5 bases not matched to a gene; V was cut back by 4 bases and J by 3 bases. This CDR3 contains 14 residues. CDR3 residues: CASSRRGGDTEAFF. The CDR3 DNA reads TGTGCCAGCAGCCGACGAGGGGGCGACACTGAAGCTTTCTTT.

This clonotype was counted at least ten times. The J gene is TRBJ1-5, the V gene TRBV20-1, with 7 bases fitting TRBD1. The junction had 11 bases not matched to a gene; V was cut back by 0 bases and J by 6 bases. Per the germline V gene, CDR1 is DFQATT and CDR2 is SNEGSKA (reference sequence). CDR3 length: 16 amino acids. The CDR3 here is CSARDPRDSPPQPQHF. CDR3 sequence (DNA): TGCAGTGCTAGAGATCCCCGGGACAGTCCCCCTCAGCCCCAGCATTTT.

The rearrangement links TRBV5-1 to TRBJ2-7; 8 bases match TRBD1. The DNA end favors TRBJ2-1, so the J call may be wrong. Germline V CDR1 and CDR2: SGHRS, YFSETQ. This CDR3 is 15 amino acids long. CDR3 in amino acids: CASSDSGTGAYEQFF. Here the CDR3 DNA reads TGCGCCAGCAGCGATTCTGGGACAGGCGCCTACGAGCAGTTCTTC.

This clonotype was observed at least ten times. The J gene is TRBJ2-3, the V gene TRBV6-1; no firm D call. CDR1 and CDR2 from the germline V gene are MNHNS and SASEGT. V lost 7 bases and J lost 0, with 11 bases in between. This CDR3 has 14 residues. The CDR3, as DNA: TGTGCCAGCACCCCCTCCTTCAGCACAGATACGCAGTATTTT. This translates into CASTPSFSTDTQYF.

CDR3 loop: CASSLSGRIDGYTF. The CDR3 DNA sequence: TGTGCCAGCAGTTTATCTGGGAGGATTGACGGCTACACCTTC. The V call is TRBV27, the J call TRBJ1-2; D gene uncertain. The germline V gene encodes CDR1 MNHEY and CDR2 SMNVEV (reference sequence). Trimming left V 0 bases short and J 8 bases short, with 13 bases between. The CDR3 contains 14 residues.

The CDR3 reads CASSQQGALAEAFF. Written as DNA, the CDR3 is TGCGCCAGCAGCCAACAGGGGGCGCTGGCTGAAGCTTTCTTT. The rearrangement links TRBV4-3 to TRBJ1-1; 8 bases align to TRBD1. After removal of 2 bases from V and 6 bases from J, the junction contained 5 bases not matched to a gene. The germline gives CDR1 LGHNA, CDR2 YSLEER. The CDR3 extends over 14 amino acids.

This rearrangement joins TRBV14 to TRBJ1-1, with unresolved D. Per the germline V gene, CDR1 is SGHDN and CDR2 is FVKESK. Trimming left V 8 bases short and J 10 bases short, with 17 bases between. The CDR3 consists of 12 residues. CDR3 coding DNA: TGTGCCAGCGCCGCAATTCACCTTTTAGCTTTCTTT. Translation gives CASAAIHLLAFF.

This clonotype was seen at least ten times. This chain uses TRBV6-4 with TRBJ2-1; TRBD1 agrees at 7 bases. The V and J ends lost 6 bases and 8 bases, in that order; junction bases with no gene match: 10. Germline V gene lookup returns CDR1 MRHNA and CDR2 SNTAGT. There are 14 residues in the CDR3. This CDR3 is CASSVHRGSHEQFF. The CDR3 nucleotides read TGTGCCAGCAGCGTCCACAGGGGTTCGCATGAGCAGTTCTTC.

A word on this clonotype: A read error may produce the germline difference seen at one junction end. The rearrangement links TRBV9 to TRBJ2-2; D may correspond to TRBD1 or TRBD2 (5 bases each). This CDR3 has 17 amino acids. The germline CDR1 and CDR2 sequences are SGDLS and YYNGEE. The CDR3 nucleotides are TGTACCAGCAGCGGAGTAACCGGGACCACGAACACCGGGGAGCTGTTTTTT. This encodes CTSSGVTGTTNTGELFF.

The chain combines TRBV5-6 with TRBJ1-2, with 9 bases lining up with TRBD1. The J segment lost 4 bases and the V segment lost 4 bases, leaving 5 bases of the junction unmatched. The CDR3 is 14 residues long. Germline assignment: CDR1 SGHDT and CDR2 YYEEEE. The CDR3 region is CASSMGTGPYGYTF. The CDR3 DNA sequence: TGTGCCAGCAGCATGGGGACAGGGCCCTATGGCTACACCTTC.

At least ten counts were recorded for this clonotype. This chain uses TRBV2 with TRBJ1-3, with a possible D match to TRBD1 (5 bases). Looked up from germline, CDR1 is SNHLY and CDR2 is FYNNEI. This CDR3 is 16 amino acids long. V shed 0 bases and J shed 0 bases, with 9 bases lying between them. The CDR3 DNA reads as TGTGCCAGCAGTGAAGCAGGGGTGTACTCTGGAAACACCATATATTTT. Protein sequence: CASSEAGVYSGNTIYF. Supplemented by reference TRBV2 and TRBJ1-3, the full variable domain reads EPEVTQTPSHQVTQMGQEVILRCVPISNHLYFYWYRQILGQKVEFLVSFYNNEISEKSEIFDDQFSVERPDGSNFTLKIRSTKLEDSAMYFCASSEAGVYSGNTIYFGEGSWLTVV.

This clonotype was recorded many times. The chain combines TRBV13 with TRBJ2-1; 9 nucleotides line up with TRBD1. Germline V gives CDR1 PRHDT, CDR2 FYEKMQ (reference sequence). The V gene end was trimmed by 6 bases and the J gene end by 6 bases; junction bases not matched to a gene: 9. The CDR3 spans 15 residues. CDR3 amino acids: CASSSGTGSLNEQFF. The DNA of the CDR3 is TGTGCCAGCAGTTCCGGGACAGGGAGTCTCAATGAGCAGTTCTTC.

In its sample, this clonotype was seen many times. The chain couples TRBV7-2 to TRBJ2-7, with D unclear. With 1 base removed from V and 5 bases from J, the gap between germline ends came to 12 bases. CDR1 and CDR2 (germline): SGHTA, FQGNSA. This CDR3 comprises 14 residues. The CDR3, as DNA: TGTGCCAGCAGCTTAGATCTGGGTTCCGACGAGCAGTACTTC. Translated: CASSLDLGSDEQYF.